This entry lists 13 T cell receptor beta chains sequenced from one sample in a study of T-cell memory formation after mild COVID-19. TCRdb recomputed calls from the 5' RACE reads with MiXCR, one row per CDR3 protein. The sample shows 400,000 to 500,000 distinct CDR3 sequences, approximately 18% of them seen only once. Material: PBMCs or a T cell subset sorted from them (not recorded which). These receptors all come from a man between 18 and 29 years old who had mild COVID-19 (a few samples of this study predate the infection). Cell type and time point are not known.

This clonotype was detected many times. The CDR3 sequence is CASSPTSGVTDTQYF. CDR3 bases: TGTGCCAGCAGCCCGACTAGCGGAGTCACAGATACGCAGTATTTT. The chain joins TRBV3-1 to TRBJ2-3; TRBD2 matches 9 bases. This CDR3 has 15 residues. Germline loops: CDR1 LGHDT, CDR2 YNNKEL (reference sequence). J lost 2 bases, V lost 4 bases, and 4 bases had no gene match.

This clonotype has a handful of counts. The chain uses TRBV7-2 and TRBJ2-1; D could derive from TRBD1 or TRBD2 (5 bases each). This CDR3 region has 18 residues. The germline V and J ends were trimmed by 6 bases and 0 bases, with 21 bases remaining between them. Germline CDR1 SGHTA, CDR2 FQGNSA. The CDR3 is CASSPFPRGEGSYNEQFF. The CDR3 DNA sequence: TGTGCCAGCAGTCCTTTCCCTAGGGGAGAGGGCTCCTACAATGAGCAGTTCTTC.

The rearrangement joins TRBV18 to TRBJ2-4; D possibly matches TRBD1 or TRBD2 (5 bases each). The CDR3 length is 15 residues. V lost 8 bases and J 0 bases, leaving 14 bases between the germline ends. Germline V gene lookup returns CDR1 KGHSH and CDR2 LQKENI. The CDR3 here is CASQTSGGAKNIQYF. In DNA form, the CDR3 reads TGTGCCAGCCAGACGAGTGGGGGAGCCAAAAACATTCAGTACTTC.

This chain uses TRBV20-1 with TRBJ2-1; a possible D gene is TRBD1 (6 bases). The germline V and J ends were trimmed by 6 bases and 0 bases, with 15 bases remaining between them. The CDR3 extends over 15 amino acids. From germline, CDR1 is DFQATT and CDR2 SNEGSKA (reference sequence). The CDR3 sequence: CSALNRDYSYNEQFF. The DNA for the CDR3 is TGCAGTGCGCTCAACAGGGATTACTCCTACAATGAGCAGTTCTTC.

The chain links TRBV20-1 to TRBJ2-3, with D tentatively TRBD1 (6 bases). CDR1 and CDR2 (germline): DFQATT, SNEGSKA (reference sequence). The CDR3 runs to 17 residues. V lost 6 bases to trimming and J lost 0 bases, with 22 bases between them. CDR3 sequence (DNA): TGCAGTGCCCCTAGGGGATCCGGGACATCTAGCACAGATACGCAGTATTTT. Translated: CSAPRGSGTSSTDTQYF.

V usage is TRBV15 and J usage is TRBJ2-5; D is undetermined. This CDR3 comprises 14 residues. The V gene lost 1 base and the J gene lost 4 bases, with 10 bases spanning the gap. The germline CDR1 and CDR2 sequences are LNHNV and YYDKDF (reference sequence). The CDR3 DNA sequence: TGTGCCACCAGCAGAGGGGCAGGCATAGAGACCCAGTACTTC. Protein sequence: CATSRGAGIETQYF.

CDR3 in amino acids: CASSTSGTSSRSTGELFF. The DNA of the CDR3 is TGTGCCAGCAGCACTTCCGGGACTAGCAGTCGATCAACCGGGGAGCTGTTTTTT. V gene TRBV21-1 combines with J gene TRBJ2-2; the table's D call, TRBD2, was not checked against the DNA. TRBV21-1 is a known pseudogene. This CDR3 region has 18 residues.

The CDR3 region is CASSLAELRETQYF. Written as DNA, the CDR3 is TGCGCCAGCAGCTTGGCCGAGTTGAGGGAGACCCAGTACTTC. This sequence joins TRBV5-1 and TRBJ2-5; D uncertain. From germline, CDR1 is SGHRS and CDR2 YFSETQ. The length of the CDR3 is 14 residues. The germline V and J ends were trimmed by 0 bases and 5 bases, with 11 bases remaining between them.

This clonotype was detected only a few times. The CDR3 DNA sequence: TGTGCCAGCAGTTTACCCAGGGACAGCAATCAGCCCCAGCATTTT. It encodes CASSLPRDSNQPQHF. The chain recombines TRBV12-3 or TRBV12-4 with TRBJ1-5, with TRBD1 as a possible D gene (5 bases). The CDR3 contains 15 residues. V was shortened by 2 bases and J by 1 base, with 9 bases between the two germline ends.

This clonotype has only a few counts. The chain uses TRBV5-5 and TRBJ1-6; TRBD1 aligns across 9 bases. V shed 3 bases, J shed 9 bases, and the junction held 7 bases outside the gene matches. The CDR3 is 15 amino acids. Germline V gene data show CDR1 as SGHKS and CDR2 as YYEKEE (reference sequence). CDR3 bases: TGTGCCAGCAGCTACCGGGACAGGGACGGTTCACCCCTCCACTTT. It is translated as CASSYRDRDGSPLHF.

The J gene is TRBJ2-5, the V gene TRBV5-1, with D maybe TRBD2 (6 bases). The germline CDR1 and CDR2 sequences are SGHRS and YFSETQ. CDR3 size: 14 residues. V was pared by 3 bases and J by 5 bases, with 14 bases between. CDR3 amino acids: CASSSLGDWETQYF. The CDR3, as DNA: TGCGCCAGCAGCTCGTTGGGGGACTGGGAGACCCAGTACTTC.

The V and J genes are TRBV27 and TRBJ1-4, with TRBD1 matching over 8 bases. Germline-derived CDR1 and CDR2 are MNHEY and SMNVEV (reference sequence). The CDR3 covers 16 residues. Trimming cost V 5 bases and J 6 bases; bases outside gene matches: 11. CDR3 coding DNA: TGTGCCAGCAGTACGCAGGACAGGGAGAACGATGAAAAACTGTTTTTT. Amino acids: CASSTQDRENDEKLFF. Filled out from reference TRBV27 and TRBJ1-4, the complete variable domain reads EAQVTQNPRYLITVTGKKLTVTCSQNMNHEYMSWYRQDPGLGLRQIYYSMNVEVTDKGDVPEGYKVSRKEKRNFPLILESPSPNQTSLYFCASSTQDRENDEKLFFGSGTQLSVL.

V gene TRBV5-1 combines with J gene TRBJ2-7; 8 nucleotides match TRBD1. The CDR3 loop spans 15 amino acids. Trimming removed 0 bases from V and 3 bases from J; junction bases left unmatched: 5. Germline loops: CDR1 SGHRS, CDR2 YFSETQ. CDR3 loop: CASSLAEDRVYEQYF. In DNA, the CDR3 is TGCGCCAGCAGCTTGGCCGAGGACAGGGTCTACGAGCAGTACTTC.